The rows below give T cell receptor beta chains drawn from one sample of a study of blood T cell repertoires in COVID-19. Data came from immunoSEQ multiplex PCR; TCRdb stores just in-frame clones and leaves some out. Among 110,000 to 150,000 clones listed, about 77% were seen once. The specimen was peripheral blood. Every receptor here comes from a man aged 60-69 years with acute or convalescent COVID-19. The CDR3 runs from the conserved cysteine through the conserved F or W. The order of the fields is J gene, clone size, D gene, CDR3 length, V gene, CDR3 DNA, CDR3 protein. The D gene is left open where the match is weak. For some rows the clone size is stated as once, few or many, or as a class when expanded; others skip it.

j_gene: TRBJ1-1
abundance: -
d_gene: -
len: 16
v_gene: TRBV5-1
CDR3nt: TGCGCCAGCAGGGTCGGCTCAGGGGCTATGAACACTGAAGCTTTCTTT
CDR3aa: CASRVGSGAMNTEAFF

j_gene: TRBJ2-2
abundance: -
d_gene: TRBD2
len: 15
v_gene: TRBV7-9
CDR3nt: TGTGCCAGCAGCCCGCCGGGACTAGTAATCGGGGAGCTGTTTTTT
CDR3aa: CASSPPGLVIGELFF

j_gene: TRBJ2-7
abundance: -
d_gene: -
len: 15
v_gene: TRBV7-2
CDR3nt: TGTGCCAGCAGTTGGGGGACCGGCGGGACCTACGAGCAGTACTTC
CDR3aa: CASSWGTGGTYEQYF

j_gene: TRBJ2-1
abundance: once
d_gene: -
len: 14
v_gene: TRBV10-3
CDR3nt: TGTGCCACCCGTTGGACTGACGGCTACAATGAGCAGTTCTTC
CDR3aa: CATRWTDGYNEQFF

j_gene: TRBJ2-1
abundance: -
d_gene: -
len: 15
v_gene: TRBV9
CDR3nt: TGTGCCAGCAGCCCCGAGGGCTTTCCCTACAATGAGCAGTTCTTC
CDR3aa: CASSPEGFPYNEQFF

j_gene: TRBJ2-3
abundance: -
d_gene: -
len: 15
v_gene: TRBV18
CDR3nt: TGTGCCAGCTCACCACTTACGGGTTTGGGAGATACGCAGTATTTT
CDR3aa: CASSPLTGLGDTQYF

j_gene: TRBJ2-3
abundance: once
d_gene: TRBD2
len: 17
v_gene: TRBV6-4
CDR3nt: TGTGCCAGCAGTGGCCCTAGCGGGAGGGGGTTAACAGATACGCAGTATTTT
CDR3aa: CASSGPSGRGLTDTQYF

j_gene: TRBJ1-2
abundance: once
d_gene: -
len: 13
v_gene: TRBV6-6
CDR3nt: TGTGCCAGCAGTTACTCTCGGTCTGATGGCTACACCTTC
CDR3aa: CASSYSRSDGYTF

j_gene: TRBJ2-4
abundance: -
d_gene: TRBD2
len: 17
v_gene: TRBV4-1
CDR3nt: TGCGCCAGCAGCCAATTTGTGCGGGAGGGCTTGGCGGGCATTCAGTACTTC
CDR3aa: CASSQFVREGLAGIQYF

j_gene: TRBJ1-1
abundance: -
d_gene: -
len: 13
v_gene: TRBV11-2
CDR3nt: TGTGCCAGCAGCTTCGGGACATCTATCGAAGCTTTCTTT
CDR3aa: CASSFGTSIEAFF

j_gene: TRBJ1-5
abundance: few
d_gene: -
len: 13
v_gene: TRBV6-1
CDR3nt: TGTGCCAGCAGTGAACAGAGCGTTCAGCCCCAGCATTTT
CDR3aa: CASSEQSVQPQHF

j_gene: TRBJ1-1
abundance: -
d_gene: -
len: 14
v_gene: TRBV10-3
CDR3nt: TGTGCCATCAGTGAGAGAGGCAGGGGTACTGAAGCTTTCTTT
CDR3aa: CAISERGRGTEAFF

j_gene: TRBJ2-7
abundance: -
d_gene: -
len: 15
v_gene: TRBV5-1
CDR3nt: TGCGCCAGCAGCCCGGGGGATTTCAGCTCCTACGAGCAGTACTTC
CDR3aa: CASSPGDFSSYEQYF

j_gene: TRBJ2-1
abundance: -
d_gene: -
len: 14
v_gene: TRBV10-2
CDR3nt: TGCGCCAGCAGTGAGTCGGTGGACTCCAATGAGCAGTTCTTC
CDR3aa: CASSESVDSNEQFF

j_gene: TRBJ1-5
abundance: -
d_gene: -
len: 15
v_gene: TRBV19
CDR3nt: TGTGCCAGTAGCCTCGACAGTACAGGCAATCAGCCCCAGCATTTT
CDR3aa: CASSLDSTGNQPQHF

j_gene: TRBJ1-1
abundance: -
d_gene: -
len: 13
v_gene: TRBV28
CDR3nt: TGTGCCAGCAGTCCAGGGGTTCGGACTGAAGCTTTCTTT
CDR3aa: CASSPGVRTEAFF

j_gene: TRBJ1-4
abundance: once
d_gene: TRBD1
len: 14
v_gene: TRBV2
CDR3nt: TGTGCCAGCAGTGAGACAGGGATTAATGAAAAACTGTTTTTT
CDR3aa: CASSETGINEKLFF

j_gene: TRBJ2-1
abundance: -
d_gene: -
len: 17
v_gene: TRBV21-1
CDR3nt: TGTGCCAGCAGCAAAGTGGCGAGAGCGGCAAACTACAATGAGCAGTTCTTC
CDR3aa: CASSKVARAANYNEQFF

j_gene: TRBJ2-7
abundance: -
d_gene: -
len: 13
v_gene: TRBV5-6
CDR3nt: TGTGCCAGCAGCTTAGACCCAAGGGGCGAGCAGTACTTC
CDR3aa: CASSLDPRGEQYF

j_gene: TRBJ1-6
abundance: -
d_gene: TRBD1
len: 16
v_gene: TRBV30
CDR3nt: TGTGCCTGGAGTGGACAGGGGGGATCCTATAATTCACCCCTCCACTTT
CDR3aa: CAWSGQGGSYNSPLHF

j_gene: TRBJ2-7
abundance: -
d_gene: TRBD2
len: 16
v_gene: TRBV7-9
CDR3nt: TGTGCCAGCAGCTTATCCGTGGGGGGGGTACCCTACGAGCAGTACTTC
CDR3aa: CASSLSVGGVPYEQYF